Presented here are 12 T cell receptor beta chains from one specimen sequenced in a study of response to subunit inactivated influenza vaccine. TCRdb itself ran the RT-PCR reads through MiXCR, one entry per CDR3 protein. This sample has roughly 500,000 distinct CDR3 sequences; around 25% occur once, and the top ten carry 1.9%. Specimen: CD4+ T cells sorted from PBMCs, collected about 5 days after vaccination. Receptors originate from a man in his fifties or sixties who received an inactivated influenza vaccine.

CDR3 amino acids: CASSLVQGPQYF. In DNA form, the CDR3 reads TGTGCCAGCAGCTTAGTCCAGGGTCCGCAGTATTTT. This chain uses TRBV7-2 with TRBJ2-3; D might be TRBD1 (5 bases). V was trimmed by 1 base and J by 10 bases, leaving 9 bases between them. This CDR3 has 12 amino acids. Germline V gene lookup returns CDR1 SGHTA and CDR2 FQGNSA.

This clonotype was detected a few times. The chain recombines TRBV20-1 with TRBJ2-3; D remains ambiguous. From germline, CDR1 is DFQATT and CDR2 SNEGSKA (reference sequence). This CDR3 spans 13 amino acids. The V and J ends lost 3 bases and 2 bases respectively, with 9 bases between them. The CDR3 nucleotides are TGCAGTGCTAGTCCCCCTAACACAGATACGCAGTATTTT. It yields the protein CSASPPNTDTQYF.

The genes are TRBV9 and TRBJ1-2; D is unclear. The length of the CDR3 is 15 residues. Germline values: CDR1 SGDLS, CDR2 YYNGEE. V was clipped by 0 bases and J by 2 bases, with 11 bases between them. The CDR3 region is CASSVGPDRNYGYTF. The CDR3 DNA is TGTGCCAGCAGCGTAGGACCGGACCGGAACTATGGCTACACCTTC.

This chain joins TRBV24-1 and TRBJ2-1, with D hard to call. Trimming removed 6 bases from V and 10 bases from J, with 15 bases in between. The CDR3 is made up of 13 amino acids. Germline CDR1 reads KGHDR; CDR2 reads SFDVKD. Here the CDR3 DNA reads TGTGCCACCAGTCTAACTGGGCTTGGGGAGCAGTTCTTC. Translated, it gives CATSLTGLGEQFF.

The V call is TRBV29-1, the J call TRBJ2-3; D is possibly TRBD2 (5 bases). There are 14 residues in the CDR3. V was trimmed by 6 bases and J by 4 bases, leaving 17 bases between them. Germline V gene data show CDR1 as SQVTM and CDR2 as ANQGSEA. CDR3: CSVRILDVSDTQYF. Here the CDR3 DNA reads TGCAGCGTCCGAATACTAGATGTGTCAGATACGCAGTATTTT.

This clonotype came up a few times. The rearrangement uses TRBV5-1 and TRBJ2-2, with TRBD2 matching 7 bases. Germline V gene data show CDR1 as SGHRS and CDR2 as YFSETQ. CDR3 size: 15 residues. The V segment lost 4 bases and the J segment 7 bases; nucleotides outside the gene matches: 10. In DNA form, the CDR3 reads TGCGCCAGCAGCACCGGGACTAACAGTGTCGGGGAGCTGTTTTTT. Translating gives CASSTGTNSVGELFF.

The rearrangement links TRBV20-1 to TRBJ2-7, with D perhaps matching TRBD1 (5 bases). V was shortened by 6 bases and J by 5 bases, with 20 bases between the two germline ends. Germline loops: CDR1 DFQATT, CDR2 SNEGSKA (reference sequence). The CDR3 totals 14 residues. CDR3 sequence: CSAPILQGANEQYF. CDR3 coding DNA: TGCAGTGCCCCCATCCTGCAGGGTGCCAACGAGCAGTACTTC.

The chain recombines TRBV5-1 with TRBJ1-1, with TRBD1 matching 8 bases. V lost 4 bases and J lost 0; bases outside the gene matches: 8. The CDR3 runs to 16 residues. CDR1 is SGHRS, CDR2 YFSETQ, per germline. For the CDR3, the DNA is TGCGCCAGCAGCACGGACAGGGTAGGGATGAACACTGAAGCTTTCTTT. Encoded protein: CASSTDRVGMNTEAFF.

The CDR3 DNA reads TGTGCCAGCAGCTTAGGCGGGGGACTAGAGACCCAGTACTTC. Its protein is CASSLGGGLETQYF. V is TRBV7-2 and J is TRBJ2-5; TRBD2 matches 7 bases. V lost 1 base, J lost 4 bases, and 3 bases stayed unmatched. Per germline, CDR1 SGHTA and CDR2 FQGNSA. This CDR3 contains 14 residues.

The CDR3 reads CASSRTWGETQYF. The CDR3 coding sequence is TGCGCCAGCAGCAGGACCTGGGGGGAGACCCAGTACTTC. The chain uses TRBV4-1 and TRBJ2-5; perhaps D is TRBD1 or TRBD2 (5 bases each). The CDR3 has 13 residues. Germline V lookup: CDR1 MGHRA, CDR2 YSYEKL. V was trimmed by 5 bases and J by 5 bases, leaving 12 bases between them.

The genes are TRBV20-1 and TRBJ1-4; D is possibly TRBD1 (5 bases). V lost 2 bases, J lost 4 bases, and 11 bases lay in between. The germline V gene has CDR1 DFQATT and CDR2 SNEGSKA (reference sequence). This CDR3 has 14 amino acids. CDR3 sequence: CSARPGRINEKLFF. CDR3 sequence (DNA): TGCAGTGCTAGACCGGGACGGATTAATGAAAAACTGTTTTTT.

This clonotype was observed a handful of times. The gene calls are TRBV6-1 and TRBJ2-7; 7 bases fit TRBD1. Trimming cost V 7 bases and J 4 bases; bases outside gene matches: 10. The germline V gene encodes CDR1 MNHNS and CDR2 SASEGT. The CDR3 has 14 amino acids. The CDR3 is CASTRGLNSYEQYF. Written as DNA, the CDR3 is TGTGCCAGCACTAGGGGGCTTAATTCATACGAGCAGTACTTC.